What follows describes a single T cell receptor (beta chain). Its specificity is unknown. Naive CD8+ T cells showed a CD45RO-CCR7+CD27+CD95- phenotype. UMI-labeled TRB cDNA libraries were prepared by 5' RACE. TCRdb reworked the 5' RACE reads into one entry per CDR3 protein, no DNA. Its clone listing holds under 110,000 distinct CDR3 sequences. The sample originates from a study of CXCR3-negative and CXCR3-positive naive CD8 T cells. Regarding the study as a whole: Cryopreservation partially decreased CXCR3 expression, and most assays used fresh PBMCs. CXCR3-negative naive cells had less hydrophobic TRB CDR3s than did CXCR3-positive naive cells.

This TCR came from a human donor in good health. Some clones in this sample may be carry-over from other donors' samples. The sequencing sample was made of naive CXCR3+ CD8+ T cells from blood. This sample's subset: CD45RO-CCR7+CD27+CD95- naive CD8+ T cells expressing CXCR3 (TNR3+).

The CDR3 reads CASSLGGWTDTQYF. The chain links TRBV2 to TRBJ2-3; TCRdb's assignment of TRBD1 cannot be checked, as there is no DNA. Germline V gene sequence: CDR1 SNHLY, CDR2 FYNNEI. CDR3 length: 14 amino acids.